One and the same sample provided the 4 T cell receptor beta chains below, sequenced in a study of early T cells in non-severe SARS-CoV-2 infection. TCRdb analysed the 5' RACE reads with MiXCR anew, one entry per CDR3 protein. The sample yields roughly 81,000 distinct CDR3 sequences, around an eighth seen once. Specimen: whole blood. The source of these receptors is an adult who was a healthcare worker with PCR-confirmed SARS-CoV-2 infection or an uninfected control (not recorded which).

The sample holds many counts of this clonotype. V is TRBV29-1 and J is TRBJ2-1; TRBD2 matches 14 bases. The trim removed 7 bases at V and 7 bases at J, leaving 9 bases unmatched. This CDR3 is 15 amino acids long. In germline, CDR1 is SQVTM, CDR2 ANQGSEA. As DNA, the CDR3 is TGCAGCGCACGTGGGACTAGCGGGGGTGGTAATGAGCAGTTCTTC. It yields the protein CSARGTSGGGNEQFF.

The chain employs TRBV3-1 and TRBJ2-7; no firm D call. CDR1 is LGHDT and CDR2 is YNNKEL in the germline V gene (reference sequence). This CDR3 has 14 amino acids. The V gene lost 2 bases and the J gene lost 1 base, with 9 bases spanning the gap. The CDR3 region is CASSQPPPSYEQYF. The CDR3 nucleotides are TGTGCCAGCAGCCAACCTCCCCCGTCCTACGAGCAGTACTTC.

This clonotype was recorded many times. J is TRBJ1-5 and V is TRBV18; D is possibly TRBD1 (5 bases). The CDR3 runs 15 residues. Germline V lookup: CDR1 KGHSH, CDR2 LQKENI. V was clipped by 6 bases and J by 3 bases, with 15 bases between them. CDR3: CASSLTAGLNQPQHF. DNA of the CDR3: TGTGCCAGCTCGCTTACCGCAGGGCTCAATCAGCCCCAGCATTTT.

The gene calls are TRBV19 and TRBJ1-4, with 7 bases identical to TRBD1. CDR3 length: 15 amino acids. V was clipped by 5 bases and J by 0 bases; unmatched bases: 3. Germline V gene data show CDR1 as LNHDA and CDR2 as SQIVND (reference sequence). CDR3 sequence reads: CASSAGGPTNEKLFF. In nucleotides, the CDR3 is TGTGCCAGTAGTGCAGGGGGACCAACTAATGAAAAACTGTTTTTT.